This TCR beta chain stems from a study of cytomegalovirus exposure and HLA in healthy donors. The PCR employed 60 Vbeta primers together with 13 Jbeta primers. Produced via immunoSEQ multiplex PCR; TCRdb's table is partial and in-frame only. In the table there are around 150,000 clones, approximately 81% of which are singletons. Per the germline V gene, CDR1 is SGHDT and CDR2 is YYEEEE. This CDR3 region has 14 residues. Trimming removed 6 bases at V and 9 bases at J, with 18 bases between. This sequence originates from a woman in her 30s in good health and CMV-seropositive. The chain has TRBV5-6 and TRBJ1-4, with D perhaps TRBD1 (5 bases). Sequenced material: PBMCs. CDR3 amino acids: CASNQGVTNKKLFF. CDR3 bases: TGTGCCAGCAACCAAGGGGTGACGAATAAAAAACTGTTTTTT.